This section outlines one T cell receptor beta chain sequence together with its context. Its cognate antigen has yet to be identified. No quality values exist for individual bases; no much larger clone is one base distant. What this sample's time point label stands for: about twelve months on ibrutinib. Roughly 2.2 micrograms of genomic DNA were extracted from cryopreserved PBMCs for TCR beta library preparation. Longitudinal blood samples from CLL patients on ibrutinib monotherapy were analyzed using high-throughput TCR beta sequencing. Patients were enrolled in a phase 2 open-label single-center ibrutinib monotherapy trial. These data belong to a study of cytotoxic CD8 clonotypes in ibrutinib-treated CLL listed by TCRdb under 2021. About the investigation overall: The cohort was composed of some ten relapsed/refractory and fewer than 16 treatment-naive patients; IGHV unmutated status was identified in some 17 patients. Longitudinal samples were available for about 30% of the 86 trial participants. Cryopreserved peripheral blood mononuclear cells were collected at three points: before therapy, at response, and at either sustained remission or disease progression. Responses were partial in about 25 patients and complete in 2; after median about 5.5 years follow-up, roughly 14 stayed in remission and approximately twelve progressed. Response samples were taken after a median of roughly 12 months on treatment, ranging from about 6 to 40 months. On average, each sample had hundreds of thousands of productive templates and more than 75,000 productive rearrangements. All remission and progressive disease samples were collected while patients were still receiving ibrutinib. General study outcomes and caveats: Public clonotypes were rare and either contracted or stayed stable during treatment, and the rise in clonality at ibrutinib response reflected the expansion of private clonotypes. Lymph node repertoires were not examined, and the timing of sampling was not matched between patients in sustained remission and those whose disease progressed. At ibrutinib response clonality went up, during sustained remission it held steady, and at progression it dropped back toward baseline. Baseline clonality was found to be higher than that of age-matched healthy donors and was strongly correlated with circulating CD8+ T-cell counts.

Taken from cysteine to phenylalanine, the CDR3 has 14 residues. Only the CDR3 DNA stays, 42 bases, in frame from base 1. The junction shows trimming of 3 bases on V and 1 base on J, plus 10 bases between the germline ends. The germline V gene supplies CDR1 MNHEY and CDR2 SVGAGI. The goal of deep resolution MiSeq sequencing was a depth between 1 in 1 million and 1 in 200,000 T cells, and coverage averaged 10x per clonotype. TCR beta libraries were generated with the immunoSEQ hsTCRB Kit. As for the authors' bioinformatics: Data were analyzed with ImmunoSEQ Data Assistant and ImmunoSEQ Analyzer, with V, D and J genes assigned per IMGT definitions. Clonality, with values ranging from 0 to 1, was calculated as one minus the normalized Shannon entropy of productive rearrangement frequencies. Only overrepresented clonotypes making up at least 0.05% of the repertoire of each patient were included in the public clonotype analysis. Roughly 13 repertoires from age-matched healthy donors, obtained from immuneACCESS, served as clonality controls. Held by TCRdb, this immuneACCESS table contains in-frame sequences only and omits some clones. Under half of the omission traces to an unresolved V gene where checked; the cause of the rest is unknown. V and J calls and clone size are as listed in that table; D and trimming were resolved from the DNA. Present in this sample are some 200,000 clones, roughly 65% of which were seen just once. The top ten constitute roughly 5.9% of the sample.

This receptor was obtained from a human donor with chronic lymphocytic leukemia. The receptor chain draws on TRBV6-5 and TRBJ2-7, with no confidently assigned D gene. The input for sequencing was PBMCs, taken after 12 months of ibrutinib treatment. The nucleotide sequence reads as follows: TGTGCCAGCAGTTATGATTTCAGGTCCTACGAGCAGTACTTC. This encodes CASSYDFRSYEQYF.